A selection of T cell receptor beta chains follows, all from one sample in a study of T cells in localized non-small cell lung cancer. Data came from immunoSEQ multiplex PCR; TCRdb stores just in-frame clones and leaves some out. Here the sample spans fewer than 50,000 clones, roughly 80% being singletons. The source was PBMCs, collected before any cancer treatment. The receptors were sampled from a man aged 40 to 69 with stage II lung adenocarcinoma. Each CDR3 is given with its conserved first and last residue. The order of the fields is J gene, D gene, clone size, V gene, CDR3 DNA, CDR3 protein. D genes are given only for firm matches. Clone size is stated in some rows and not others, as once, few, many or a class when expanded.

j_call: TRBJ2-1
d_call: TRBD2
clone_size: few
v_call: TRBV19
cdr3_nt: TGTGCCAGTATCCCCGGGACTAGCGGGCGATCCTCCTACAATGAGCAGTTCTTC
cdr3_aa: CASIPGTSGRSSYNEQFF

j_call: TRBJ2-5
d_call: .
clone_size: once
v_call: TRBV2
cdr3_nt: TGTGCCGGGACGAGGAAGGAGACCCAGTACTTC
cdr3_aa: CAGTRKETQYF

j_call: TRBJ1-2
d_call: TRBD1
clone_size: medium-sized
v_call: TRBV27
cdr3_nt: TGTGCCAGCAGCCCCCACCGACAGGGGTCTGGCTACACCTTC
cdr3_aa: CASSPHRQGSGYTF

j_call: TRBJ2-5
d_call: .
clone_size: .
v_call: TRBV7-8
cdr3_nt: TGTGCCAGCAGCTTTAGCACCGCAGAGACCCAGTACTTC
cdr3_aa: CASSFSTAETQYF

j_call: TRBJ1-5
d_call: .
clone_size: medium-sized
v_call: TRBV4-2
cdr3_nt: TGTGCCAGCAGCCAAGGGGGGAATAGCAATCAGCCCCAGCATTTT
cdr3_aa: CASSQGGNSNQPQHF

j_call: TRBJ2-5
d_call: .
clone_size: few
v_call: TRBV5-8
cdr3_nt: TGTGCCAGCAGCGAGATCAGGGGGACCCAGTACTTC
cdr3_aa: CASSEIRGTQYF

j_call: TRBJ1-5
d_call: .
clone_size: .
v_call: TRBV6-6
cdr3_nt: TGTGCCAGCACGACAGGAAGGGGGCAGCCCCAGCATTTT
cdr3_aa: CASTTGRGQPQHF

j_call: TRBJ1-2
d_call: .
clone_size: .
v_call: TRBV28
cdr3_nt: TGTGCCAGCAGTTTGTTAACAGCTGGCTACACCTTC
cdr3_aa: CASSLLTAGYTF

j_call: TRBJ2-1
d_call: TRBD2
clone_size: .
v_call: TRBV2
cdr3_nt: TGTGCCAGCAGCGGTAGCGGGGGTCGGTACAATGAGCAGTTCTTC
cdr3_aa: CASSGSGGRYNEQFF

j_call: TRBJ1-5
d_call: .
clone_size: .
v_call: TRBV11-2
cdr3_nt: TGTGCCAGCAGCCGAAACAGAAATCAGCCCCAGCATTTT
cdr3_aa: CASSRNRNQPQHF

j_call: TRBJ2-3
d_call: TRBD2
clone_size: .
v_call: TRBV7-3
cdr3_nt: TGTGCCAGCAGCCCTGGACTAGCGGGACCGGGAGATACGCAGTATTTT
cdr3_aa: CASSPGLAGPGDTQYF

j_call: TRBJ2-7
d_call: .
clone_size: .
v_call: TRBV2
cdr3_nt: TGTGCCAGTGGGACAAACTACGAGCAGTACTTC
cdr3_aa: CASGTNYEQYF

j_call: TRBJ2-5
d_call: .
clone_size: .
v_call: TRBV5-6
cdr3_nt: TGTGCCAGCAGCTTGAGCGAGACCCAGTACTTC
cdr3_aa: CASSLSETQYF

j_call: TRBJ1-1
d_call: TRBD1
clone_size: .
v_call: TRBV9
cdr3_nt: TGTGCCAGCAGCGTCTCCGGGACAGGGGCCACTGAAGCTTTCTTT
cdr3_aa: CASSVSGTGATEAFF

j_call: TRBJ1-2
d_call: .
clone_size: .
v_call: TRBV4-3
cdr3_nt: TGCGCCAGCAGTCCTTCGACAGATTCCTCGGGTTATGGCTACACCTTC
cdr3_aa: CASSPSTDSSGYGYTF

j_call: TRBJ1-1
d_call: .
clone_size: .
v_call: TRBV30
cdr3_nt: TGTGCCTCGGAAGGGAAGGACACTGAAGCTTTCTTT
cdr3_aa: CASEGKDTEAFF

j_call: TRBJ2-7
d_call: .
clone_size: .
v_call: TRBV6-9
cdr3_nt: TGTGCCAGCAGCAAACCCCATAATGGGGCACAGCAGTACTTC
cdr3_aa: CASSKPHNGAQQYF

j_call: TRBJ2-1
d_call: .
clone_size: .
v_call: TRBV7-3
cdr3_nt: TGTGCCAGCAGCTCCGAAAATGAGCAGTTCTTC
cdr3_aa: CASSSENEQFF

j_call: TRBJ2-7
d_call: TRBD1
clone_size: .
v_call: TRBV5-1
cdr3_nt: TGCGCCAGCAGCTTGGCCGCGACAGGGAGCCACGAGCAGTACTTC
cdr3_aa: CASSLAATGSHEQYF

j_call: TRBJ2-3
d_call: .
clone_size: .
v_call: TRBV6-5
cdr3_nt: TGTGCCAGCAAACTCGGAGCACTCGGCGCAGATACGCAGTATTTT
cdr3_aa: CASKLGALGADTQYF